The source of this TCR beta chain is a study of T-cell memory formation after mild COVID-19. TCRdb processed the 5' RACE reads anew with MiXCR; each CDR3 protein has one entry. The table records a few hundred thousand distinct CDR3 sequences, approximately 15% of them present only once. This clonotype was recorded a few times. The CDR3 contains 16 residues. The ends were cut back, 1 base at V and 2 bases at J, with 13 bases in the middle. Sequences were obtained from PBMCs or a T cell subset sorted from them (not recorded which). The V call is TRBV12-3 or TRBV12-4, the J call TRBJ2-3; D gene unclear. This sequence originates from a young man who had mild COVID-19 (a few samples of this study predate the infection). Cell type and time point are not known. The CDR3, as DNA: TGTGCCAGCAGTTTAGAAGGTCCTCCCTTCACAGATACGCAGTATTTT. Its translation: CASSLEGPPFTDTQYF.